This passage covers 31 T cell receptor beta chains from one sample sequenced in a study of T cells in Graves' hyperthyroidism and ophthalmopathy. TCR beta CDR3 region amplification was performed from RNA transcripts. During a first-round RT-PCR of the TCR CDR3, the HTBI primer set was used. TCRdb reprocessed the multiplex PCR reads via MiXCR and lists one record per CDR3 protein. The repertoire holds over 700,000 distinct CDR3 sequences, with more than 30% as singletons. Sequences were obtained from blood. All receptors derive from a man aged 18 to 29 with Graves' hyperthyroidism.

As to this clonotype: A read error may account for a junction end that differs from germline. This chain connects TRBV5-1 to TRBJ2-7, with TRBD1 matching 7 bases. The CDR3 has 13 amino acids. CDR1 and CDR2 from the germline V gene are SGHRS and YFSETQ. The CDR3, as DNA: TGCACCAGCAGCTTGGGGACAGCCTACGAGCAGTACTTC. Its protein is CTSSLGTAYEQYF.

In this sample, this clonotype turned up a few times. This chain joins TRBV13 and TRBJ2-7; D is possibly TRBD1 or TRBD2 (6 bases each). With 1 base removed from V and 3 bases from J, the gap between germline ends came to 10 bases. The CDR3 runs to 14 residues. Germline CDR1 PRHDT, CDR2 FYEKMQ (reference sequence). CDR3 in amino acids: CASSLAGAYYEQYF. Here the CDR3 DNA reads TGTGCCAGCAGCTTAGCGGGGGCCTACTACGAGCAGTACTTC.

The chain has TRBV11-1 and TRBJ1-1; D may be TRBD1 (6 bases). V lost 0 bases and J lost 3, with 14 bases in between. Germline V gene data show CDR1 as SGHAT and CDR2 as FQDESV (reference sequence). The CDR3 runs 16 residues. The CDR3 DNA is TGTGCCAGCAGCTTAGCCCAGACAGGCGCGTACACTGAAGCTTTCTTT. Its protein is CASSLAQTGAYTEAFF.

The CDR3 loop is CASSQLGLSLNTEAFF. CDR3 DNA sequence: TGTGCCAGCAGCCAATTAGGGCTCTCCCTGAACACTGAAGCTTTCTTT. This chain joins TRBV19 and TRBJ1-1, with D hard to call. Germline V gene sequence: CDR1 LNHDA, CDR2 SQIVND (reference sequence). The CDR3 consists of 16 residues. V was pared by 9 bases and J by 0 bases, with 20 bases between.

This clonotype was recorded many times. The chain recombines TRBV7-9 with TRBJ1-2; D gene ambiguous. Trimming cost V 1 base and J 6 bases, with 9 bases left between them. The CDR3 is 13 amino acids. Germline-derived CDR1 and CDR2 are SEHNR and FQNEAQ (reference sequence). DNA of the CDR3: TGTGCCAGCAGCTTAGGTTCCGGGGATGGCTACACCTTC. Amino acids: CASSLGSGDGYTF. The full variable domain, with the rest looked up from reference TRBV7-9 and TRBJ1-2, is DTGVSQNPRHKITKRGQNVTFRCDPISEHNRLYWYRQTLGQGPEFLTYFQNEAQLEKSRLLSDRFSAERPKGSFSTLEIQRTEQGDSAMYLCASSLGSGDGYTFGSGTRLTVV.

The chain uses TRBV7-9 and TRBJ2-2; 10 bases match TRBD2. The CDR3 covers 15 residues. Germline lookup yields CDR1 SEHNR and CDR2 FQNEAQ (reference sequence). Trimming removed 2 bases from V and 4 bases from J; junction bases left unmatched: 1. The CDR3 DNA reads TGTGCCAGCAGCTTAATAGCGGGAGGCACCGGGGAGCTGTTTTTT. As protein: CASSLIAGGTGELFF.

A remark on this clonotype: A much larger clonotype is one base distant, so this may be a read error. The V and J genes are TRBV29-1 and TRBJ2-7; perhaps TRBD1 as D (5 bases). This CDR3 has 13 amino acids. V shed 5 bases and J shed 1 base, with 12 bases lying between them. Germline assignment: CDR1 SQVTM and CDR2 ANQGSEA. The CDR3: CSVQWQGSYEQYF. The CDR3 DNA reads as TGCAGCGTTCAGTGGCAGGGTTCCTACGAGCAGTACTTC.

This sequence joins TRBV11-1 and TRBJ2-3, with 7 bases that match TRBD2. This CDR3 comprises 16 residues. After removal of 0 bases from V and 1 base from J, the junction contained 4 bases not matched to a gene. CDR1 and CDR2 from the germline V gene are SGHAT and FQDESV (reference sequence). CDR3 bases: TGTGCCAGCAGCTTAGCGCTAGCGGAACGCACAGATACGCAGTATTTT. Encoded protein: CASSLALAERTDTQYF.

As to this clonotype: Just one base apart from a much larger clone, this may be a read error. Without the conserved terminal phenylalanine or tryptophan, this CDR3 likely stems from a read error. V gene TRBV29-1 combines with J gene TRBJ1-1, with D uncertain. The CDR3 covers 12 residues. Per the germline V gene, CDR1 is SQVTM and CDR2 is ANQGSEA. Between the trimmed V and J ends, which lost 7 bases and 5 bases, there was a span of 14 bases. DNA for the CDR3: TGCAGCGAACGAGATGGGGATACTGAAGCTTTCCTT. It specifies CSERDGDTEAFL.

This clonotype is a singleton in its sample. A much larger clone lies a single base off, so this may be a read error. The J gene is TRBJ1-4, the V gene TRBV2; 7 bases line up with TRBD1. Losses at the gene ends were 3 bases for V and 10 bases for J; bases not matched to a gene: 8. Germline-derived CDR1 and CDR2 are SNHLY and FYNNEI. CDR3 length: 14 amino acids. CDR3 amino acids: CASSDGRGDGKLFF. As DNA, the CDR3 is TGTGCCAGCAGTGATGGCAGGGGGGATGGAAAACTGTTTTTT.

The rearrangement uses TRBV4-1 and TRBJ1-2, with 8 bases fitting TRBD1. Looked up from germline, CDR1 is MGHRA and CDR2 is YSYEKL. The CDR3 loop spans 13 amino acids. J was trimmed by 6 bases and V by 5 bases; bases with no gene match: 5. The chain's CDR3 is CASSGETGDGYTF. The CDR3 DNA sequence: TGCGCCAGCAGCGGCGAGACAGGGGATGGCTACACCTTC.

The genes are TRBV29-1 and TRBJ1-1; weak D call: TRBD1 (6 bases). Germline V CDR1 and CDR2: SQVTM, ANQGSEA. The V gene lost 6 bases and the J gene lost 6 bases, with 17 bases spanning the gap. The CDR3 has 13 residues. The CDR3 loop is CSVGGRGGPEAFF. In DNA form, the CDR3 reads TGCAGCGTGGGGGGCCGGGGGGGGCCTGAAGCTTTCTTT.

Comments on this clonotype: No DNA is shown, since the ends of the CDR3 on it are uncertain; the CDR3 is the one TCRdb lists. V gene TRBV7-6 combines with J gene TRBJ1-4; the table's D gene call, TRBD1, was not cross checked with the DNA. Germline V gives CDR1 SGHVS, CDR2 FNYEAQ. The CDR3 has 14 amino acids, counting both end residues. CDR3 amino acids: CASSSGQAGKNCFF.

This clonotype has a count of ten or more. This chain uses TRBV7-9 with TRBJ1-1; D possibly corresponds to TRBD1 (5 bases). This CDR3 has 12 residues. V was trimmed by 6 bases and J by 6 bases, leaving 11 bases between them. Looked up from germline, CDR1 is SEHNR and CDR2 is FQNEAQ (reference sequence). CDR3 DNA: TGTGCCAGCAGTCCAGGACACCCTGAAGCTTTCTTT. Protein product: CASSPGHPEAFF.

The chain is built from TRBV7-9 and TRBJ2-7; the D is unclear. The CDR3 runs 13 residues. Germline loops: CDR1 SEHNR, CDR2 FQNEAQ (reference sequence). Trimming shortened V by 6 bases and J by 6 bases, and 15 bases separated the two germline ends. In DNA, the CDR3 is TGTGCCAGCAGTCCCCACGGGTTAGGCGAGCAGTACTTC. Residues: CASSPHGLGEQYF.

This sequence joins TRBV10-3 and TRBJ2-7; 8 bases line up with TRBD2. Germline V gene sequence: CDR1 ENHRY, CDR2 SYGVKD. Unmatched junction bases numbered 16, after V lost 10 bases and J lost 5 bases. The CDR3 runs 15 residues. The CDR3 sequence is CASSLRGGQRNEQYF. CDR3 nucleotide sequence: TGTGCCAGCAGCCTTCGGGGGGGCCAACGCAACGAGCAGTACTTC.

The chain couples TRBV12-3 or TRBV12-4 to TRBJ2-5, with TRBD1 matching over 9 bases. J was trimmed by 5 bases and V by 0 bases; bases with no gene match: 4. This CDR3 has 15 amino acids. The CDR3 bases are TGTGCCAGCAGTTTAGCACAGGGGGCCCGGGAGACCCAGTACTTC. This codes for CASSLAQGARETQYF.

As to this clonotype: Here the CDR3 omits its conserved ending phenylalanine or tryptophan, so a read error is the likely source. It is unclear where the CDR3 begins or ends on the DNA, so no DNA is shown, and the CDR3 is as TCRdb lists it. The CDR3 region is CASRMDRGRL. The J gene is TRBJ2-6, the V gene TRBV9; the listed D gene, TRBD1, was not tested against the DNA. The CDR3 is 10 residues long, counting both termini. Germline loops: CDR1 SGDLS, CDR2 YYNGEE.

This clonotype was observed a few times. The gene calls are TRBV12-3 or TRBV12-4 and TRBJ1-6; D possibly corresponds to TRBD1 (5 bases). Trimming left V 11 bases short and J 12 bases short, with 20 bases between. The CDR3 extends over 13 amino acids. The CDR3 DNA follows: TGTGCCGGCAATACCGCAGGGTTTGGACCCCTCCACTTT. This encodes CAGNTAGFGPLHF.

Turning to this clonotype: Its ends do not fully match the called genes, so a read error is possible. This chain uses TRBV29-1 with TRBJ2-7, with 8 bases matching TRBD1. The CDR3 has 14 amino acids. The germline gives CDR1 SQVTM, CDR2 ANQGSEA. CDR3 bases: TGCAGCGTTGCTCCACAGGGGGTCTCCTCCGAGCAGTACTTC. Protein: CSVAPQGVSSEQYF.

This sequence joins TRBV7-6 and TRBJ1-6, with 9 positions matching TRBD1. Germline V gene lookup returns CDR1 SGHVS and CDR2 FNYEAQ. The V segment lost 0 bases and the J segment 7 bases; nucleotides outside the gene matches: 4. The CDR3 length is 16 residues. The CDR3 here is CASSLAGQGENSPLHF. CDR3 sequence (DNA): TGTGCCAGCAGCTTAGCGGGACAGGGCGAGAATTCACCCCTCCACTTT.

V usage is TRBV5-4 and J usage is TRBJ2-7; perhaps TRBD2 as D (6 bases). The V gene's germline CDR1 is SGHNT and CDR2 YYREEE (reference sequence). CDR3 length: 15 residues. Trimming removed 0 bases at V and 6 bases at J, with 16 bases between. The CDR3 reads CASSLAASELSEQYF. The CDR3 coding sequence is TGTGCCAGCAGCTTGGCGGCTAGCGAGCTCTCCGAGCAGTACTTC.

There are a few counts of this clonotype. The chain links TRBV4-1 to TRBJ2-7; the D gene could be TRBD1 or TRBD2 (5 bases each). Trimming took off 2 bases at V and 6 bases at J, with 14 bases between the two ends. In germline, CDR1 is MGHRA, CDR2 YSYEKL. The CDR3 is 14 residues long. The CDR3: CASSQLAIGTEQYF. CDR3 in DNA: TGCGCCAGCAGCCAACTGGCTATAGGGACCGAGCAGTACTTC.

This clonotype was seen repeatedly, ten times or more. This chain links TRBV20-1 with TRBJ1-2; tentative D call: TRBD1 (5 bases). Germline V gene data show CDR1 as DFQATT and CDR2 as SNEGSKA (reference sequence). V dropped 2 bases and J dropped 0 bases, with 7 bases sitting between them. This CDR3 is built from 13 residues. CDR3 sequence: CSARPGTNYGYTF. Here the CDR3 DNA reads TGCAGTGCTAGACCAGGGACTAACTATGGCTACACCTTC.

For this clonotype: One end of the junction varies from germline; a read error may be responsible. The CDR3 nucleotides read TGTCCCAGCAGCCTTAACAGCAATCAGCCCCAGCATTTT. Translated, it gives CPSSLNSNQPQHF. The chain couples TRBV7-3 to TRBJ1-5; D unresolved. CDR1 and CDR2 from the germline V gene are SGHTA and FQGTGA. CDR3 length equals 13 residues.

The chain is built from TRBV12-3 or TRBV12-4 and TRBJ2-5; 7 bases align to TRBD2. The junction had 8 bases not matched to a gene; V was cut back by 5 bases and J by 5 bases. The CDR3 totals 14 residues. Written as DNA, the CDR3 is TGTGCCAGCAGTCCGGGCGGGGGAACGGAGACCCAGTACTTC. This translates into CASSPGGGTETQYF.

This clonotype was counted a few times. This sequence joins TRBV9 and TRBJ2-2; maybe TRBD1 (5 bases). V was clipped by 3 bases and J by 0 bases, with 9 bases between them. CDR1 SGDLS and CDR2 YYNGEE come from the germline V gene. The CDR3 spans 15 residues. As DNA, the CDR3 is TGTGCCAGCAGCGGTAGGGGCGCGAACACCGGGGAGCTGTTTTTT. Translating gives CASSGRGANTGELFF.

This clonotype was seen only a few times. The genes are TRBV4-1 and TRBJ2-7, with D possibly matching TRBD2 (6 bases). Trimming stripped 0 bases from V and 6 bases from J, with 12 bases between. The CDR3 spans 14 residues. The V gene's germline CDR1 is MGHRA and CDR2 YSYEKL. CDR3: CASSQDGGEGEQYF. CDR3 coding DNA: TGCGCCAGCAGCCAAGATGGCGGGGAAGGCGAGCAGTACTTC.

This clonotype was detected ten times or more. The CDR3, as DNA: TGTGCCAGCAGCAAGAAGGCTAGGACAGCTTATAATTCACCCCTCCACTTT. It specifies CASSKKARTAYNSPLHF. V and J are TRBV7-2 and TRBJ1-6; a possible D gene is TRBD1 (6 bases). The CDR3 runs to 17 residues. The germline CDR1 and CDR2 sequences are SGHTA and FQGNSA. V was shortened by 5 bases and J by 4 bases, with 18 bases between the two germline ends.

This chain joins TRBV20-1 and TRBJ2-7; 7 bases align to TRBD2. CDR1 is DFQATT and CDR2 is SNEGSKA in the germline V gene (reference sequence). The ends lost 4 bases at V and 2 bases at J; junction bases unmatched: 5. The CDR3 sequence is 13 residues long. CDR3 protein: CSAIAGTPYEQYF. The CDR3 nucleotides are TGCAGTGCTATAGCGGGCACCCCCTACGAGCAGTACTTC.

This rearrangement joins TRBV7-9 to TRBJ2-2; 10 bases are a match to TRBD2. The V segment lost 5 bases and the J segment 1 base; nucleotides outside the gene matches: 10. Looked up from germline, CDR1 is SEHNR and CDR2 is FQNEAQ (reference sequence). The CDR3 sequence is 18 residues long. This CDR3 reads CASSPRVAGGLNTGELFF. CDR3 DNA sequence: TGTGCCAGCAGCCCTCGGGTAGCGGGAGGCTTGAACACCGGGGAGCTGTTTTTT.